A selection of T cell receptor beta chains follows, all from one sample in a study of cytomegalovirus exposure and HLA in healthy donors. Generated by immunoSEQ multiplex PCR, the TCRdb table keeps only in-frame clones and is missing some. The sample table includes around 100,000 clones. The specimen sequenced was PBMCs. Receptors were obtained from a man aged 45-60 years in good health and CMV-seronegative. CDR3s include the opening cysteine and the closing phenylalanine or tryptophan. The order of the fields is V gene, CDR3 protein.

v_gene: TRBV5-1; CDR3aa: CASSLVGRESNTEAFF
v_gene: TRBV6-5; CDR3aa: CASSKTGGGGNTIYF
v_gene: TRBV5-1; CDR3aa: CASSLEPTGVDTQYF
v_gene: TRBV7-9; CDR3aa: CASSSSSGGDTGELFF
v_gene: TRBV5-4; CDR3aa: CASSLDGTGRFF
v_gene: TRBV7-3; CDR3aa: CASSSSSGSYEQYF
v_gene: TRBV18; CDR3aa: CASSPPGTGTNYGYTF
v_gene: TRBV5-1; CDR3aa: CASSLALNTEAFF
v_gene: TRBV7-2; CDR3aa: CASSLKGQGPHEQYF
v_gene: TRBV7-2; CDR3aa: CATGGTGFYTGELFF
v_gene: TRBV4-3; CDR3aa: CASSQEGSGTHNEQFF
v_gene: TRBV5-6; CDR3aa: CASSLGGQGVNNSPLHF
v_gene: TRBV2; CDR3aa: CASSAGTSGRMTETQYF
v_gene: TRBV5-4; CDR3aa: CASSSGSNRESGELFF
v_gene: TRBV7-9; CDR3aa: CASSAPTGSNYGYTF
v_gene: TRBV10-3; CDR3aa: CAISESKGDYGYTF
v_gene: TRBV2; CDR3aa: CASSEARHFGTEAFF
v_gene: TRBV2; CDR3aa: CASNLQGNAGELFF
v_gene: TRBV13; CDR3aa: CASSKLPDRDSGELFF
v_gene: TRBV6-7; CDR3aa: CASSSTGPPVSGNTIYF
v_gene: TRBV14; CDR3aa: CASSHPGLGEQFF
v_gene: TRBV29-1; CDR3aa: CSANSQGTYEQYF